The following is a TCR beta chain sequence with its context. Its target is unknown. These data are taken from a study of shared clonotypes between healthy human individuals. Study in general: Every donor yielded three CD4 naive, three CD4 memory, two CD8 naive and one CD8 memory plate. Study outcomes and limitations: Naive subsets usually exceeded memory subsets in estimated richness.

Naive CD8 populations comprised CD45RO-negative cells positively selected for CCR7, excluding terminally differentiated effector memory CD45RA+ cells. Donors were healthy HIV-negative adults without recently reported acute infections or vaccinations. Donors comprised only Caucasian adults living in Nashville, Tennessee. Assay used: immunoSEQ multiplex PCR; TCRdb lists only in-frame clones, some missing. The repertoire holds under 2,000,000 clones, about 95% seen once, with more than 0.95% in the top ten. This CDR3 spans 17 amino acids. V shed 0 bases and J 2 bases; nucleotides not matched to a gene: 8. The germline gives CDR1 SGDLS, CDR2 YYNGEE.

The chain uses TRBV9 and TRBJ2-3; 8 bases line up with TRBD2. This TCR came from a man aged 18 to 30 in good health. The source material was naive CD8+ T cells sorted from blood. The CDR3 bases are TGTGCCAGCAGCGTAGCGGAGCGGGGGTCTTACACAGATACGCAGTATTTT. As protein: CASSVAERGSYTDTQYF.